These T cell receptor beta chains were read from a single sample in a study of blood T cell repertoires in COVID-19. Assay used: immunoSEQ multiplex PCR; TCRdb lists only in-frame clones, some missing. The sample shows about 280,000 clones, approximately 85% of them seen only once. Sequencing used peripheral blood. The receptor set was obtained from a man aged 18 to 35 with active or convalescent COVID-19. Both conserved end residues are part of each CDR3. The D gene is left open where the match is weak. Expanded clones are given a class, and other clones once, few, many or no size at all.

abundance: NA; j_gene: TRBJ2-1; len: 17; d_gene: TRBD2; v_gene: TRBV27; CDR3aa: CASSFIPGLAGDNEQFF; CDR3nt: TGTGCCAGCAGTTTCATTCCGGGACTAGCGGGAGATAATGAGCAGTTCTTC
abundance: NA; j_gene: TRBJ2-5; len: 13; d_gene: NA; v_gene: TRBV6-5; CDR3aa: CASSRVPDETQYF; CDR3nt: TGTGCCAGCAGCAGGGTGCCCGATGAGACCCAGTACTTC
abundance: NA; j_gene: TRBJ2-1; len: 13; d_gene: NA; v_gene: TRBV12-5; CDR3aa: CASGLILGNEQFF; CDR3nt: TGTGCTAGTGGTTTGATACTTGGCAATGAGCAGTTCTTC
abundance: once; j_gene: TRBJ1-2; len: 17; d_gene: TRBD1; v_gene: TRBV6-2/TRBV6-3; CDR3aa: CASSYSDRGLEDYGYTF; CDR3nt: TGTGCCAGCAGTTACTCAGACAGGGGGCTCGAGGACTATGGCTACACCTTC
abundance: NA; j_gene: TRBJ2-7; len: 14; d_gene: NA; v_gene: TRBV5-1; CDR3aa: CASSGVTGIYEQYF; CDR3nt: TGCGCCAGCAGCGGTGTAACAGGGATCTACGAGCAGTACTTC
abundance: NA; j_gene: TRBJ1-2; len: 15; d_gene: TRBD1; v_gene: TRBV18; CDR3aa: CASSGGDSYNYGYTF; CDR3nt: TGTGCCAGCTCCGGGGGGGACAGCTACAACTATGGCTACACCTTC
abundance: once; j_gene: TRBJ2-7; len: 15; d_gene: NA; v_gene: TRBV4-1; CDR3aa: CASSQGPQGSYEQYF; CDR3nt: TGCGCCAGCAGCCAAGGCCCTCAGGGTTCCTACGAGCAGTACTTC
abundance: NA; j_gene: TRBJ2-3; len: 13; d_gene: NA; v_gene: TRBV12-5; CDR3aa: CASGRGTEDTQYF; CDR3nt: TGTGCTAGTGGCCGCGGGACAGAAGATACGCAGTATTTT
abundance: NA; j_gene: TRBJ2-3; len: 17; d_gene: NA; v_gene: TRBV7-3; CDR3aa: CASSLTPKGESTDTQYF; CDR3nt: TGTGCCAGCAGCTTAACGCCCAAGGGAGAGAGCACAGATACGCAGTATTTT
abundance: NA; j_gene: TRBJ1-2; len: 12; d_gene: TRBD1; v_gene: TRBV29-1; CDR3aa: CSVMGQSYGYTF; CDR3nt: TGCAGCGTGATGGGACAGAGCTATGGCTACACCTTC
abundance: NA; j_gene: TRBJ2-7; len: 15; d_gene: TRBD1; v_gene: TRBV5-1; CDR3aa: CASSIGQGGTYEQYF; CDR3nt: TGCGCCAGCAGCATCGGACAGGGGGGAACCTACGAGCAGTACTTC
abundance: NA; j_gene: TRBJ1-1; len: 11; d_gene: NA; v_gene: TRBV12-3/TRBV12-4; CDR3aa: CASSDRSEAFF; CDR3nt: TGTGCCAGCAGCGACAGGTCTGAAGCTTTCTTT
abundance: NA; j_gene: TRBJ2-2; len: 15; d_gene: NA; v_gene: TRBV9; CDR3aa: CASSVKSGATGELFF; CDR3nt: TGTGCCAGCAGCGTAAAGTCAGGGGCCACCGGGGAGCTGTTTTTT